This T cell receptor (beta chain) is from a study of read filtering for tumor transcriptome and immune sequencing (dated by TCRdb to about 2020). General notes on the study: The cohort consisted of approximately 16 male and approximately 15 female patients, with a mean age of about 66 years and an age range of about 40 to 85. Under revised international staging, 8 or 9 patients fell into R-ISS I, about 17 into R-ISS II and roughly 7 into R-ISS III. Whole-transcriptome libraries were prepared with the TruSeq RNA Access Library Prep Kit after DNase treatment. TCR-region mapped reads per sample ranged from about 4.05 to 11 million with IR-seq versus only about 75 to 1,400 with RNA-seq. Using the same bone marrow samples, the study compared TCR repertoires obtained by targeted immune repertoire sequencing with those obtained by bulk whole-transcriptome sequencing. As a main aim, a read-filtering strategy for immune repertoire data was addressed, with the specific question being whether clonotypes supported by a single read should be removed. What the authors observed across the whole study: Removing single-read clonotypes increased the correlation between IR-seq and RNA-seq shared clonotype proportions. The sorted CD138-negative fraction was not purified T cells but a mixed bone marrow immune population. IR-seq captured clonotypes at much higher depth and more reliably than RNA-seq, and smaller IR-seq throughput sufficed to identify most shared clonotypes. In IR-seq, 80% to 85% of clonotypes but 3% to 3.5% of total reads were represented by single-read clonotypes, whereas in RNA-seq, about 69% of clonotypes and around 47% of reads were represented by single-read clonotypes.

The Immunoverse kit was used to build TCR libraries from about 430 ng RNA, with molecular barcoded adaptors covering alpha/delta and beta/gamma chains. TCR library preparation used the same RNA that was used for transcriptome sequencing. TCR libraries were sequenced on an Illumina HiSeq 4000 with 2 x 150 cycles. The authors processed their data as follows. Using MiXCR, which included quality filtering and error correction, TCR reads were aligned to human V, D, J and C references and then assembled into CDR3 clonotypes. The tcR package in R was used to analyze clonotype counts and gene usage diversity. For inspection of raw mapping reads, RNA-seq reads were mapped by STAR aligner version 2.5.3a onto GRCh37 of the human genome. To test how sequencing depth affected the clonotypes detected, IR-seq fastq files were randomly downsampled with Seqtk 1.3. TCRdb applied fastp at Q25 and MiXCR to the public reads, then kept only in-frame beta chains. Duplicate CDR3 protein sequences are folded into a single record with the most common DNA and genes. The V and J calls reflect TCRdb's pipeline rather than the authors' work. The sample includes roughly 130,000 distinct CDR3 sequences, with 10% to 15% observed a single time. The ten largest account for approximately 9.9% of the sample.

V has 5 bases trimmed and J has 1 base trimmed; junction bases matching no gene number 7. CDR1 and CDR2 are drawn from the germline V gene: SQVTM, ANQGSEA. Spanning cysteine to phenylalanine, the CDR3 consists of 16 amino acids. The CDR3 DNA has 48 bases and is translated from base 1. In regard to this clonotype: No antigen is known for it. Base qualities are not recorded, but no much larger clone differs from it by a single base.

Every patient had bone marrow sampled at the time of active disease. Isolation of bone marrow mononuclear cells was performed by Ficoll-Hypaque density gradient centrifugation. To remove myeloma plasma cells, the cells were labeled with CD138 magnetic microbeads on a MACS separator, and CD138-negative cells were then collected by negative selection. Flow cytometry with CD138 antibodies on an Attune NxT was used to check how pure the isolated cells were. TRIzol reagent was used to extract total RNA, which was then quantified with a NanoDrop spectrophotometer. For each patient, paired RNA-seq and IR-seq were run on the CD138-negative bone marrow sample from that patient.

The chain links TRBV29-1 with TRBJ2-2, with 10 bases aligning to TRBD2. Sequenced sample: a population of CD138-negative cells sorted from bone marrow. The cell subset or site label on this specimen signifies: bone marrow mononuclear cells depleted of CD138+ plasma/myeloma cells by negative magnetic selection. The source of this sequence is a donor older than 35 with multiple myeloma. CDR3 sequence: CSVPESGRVNTGELFF. The DNA reads as follows: TGCAGCGTTCCCGAAAGCGGGAGGGTGAACACCGGGGAGCTGTTTTTT.